This T cell receptor beta chain originates from a study of CD8+CD57+ T cells in acquired aplastic anemia. Study details: Roughly 3.2 ug was the average amount of DNA from sorted CD4+ and CD8+ cells. Study-level points and caveats: Some 28 CD8+ CDR3 sequences occurred in both the patients and the controls. The study found no significant CD8+ Simpson's diversity difference between patients and controls.

Genomic DNA templated the TCR beta VDJ and CDR3 profiling. One entry per CDR3 protein results from TCRdb running MiXCR on the reads. The sample shows 200,000 to 250,000 distinct CDR3 sequences, roughly 60% of them seen only once. V shed 4 bases and J shed 10 bases, with 11 bases lying between them. The CDR3 contains 12 residues. From germline, CDR1 is SGHTA and CDR2 FQGTGA. This clonotype came up a few times. The antigen remains undetermined. Selection for sequencing was limited to patients who had shown CD8+CD57+ cell expansion by flow cytometry. The origin of this receptor is a human donor with aplastic anemia. The chain links TRBV7-3 to TRBJ2-1; either TRBD1 or TRBD2 may fit D (6 bases each). The sequenced sample consisted of sorted CD4+, CD8+, or CD8+CD57+ T cells (not recorded which) from PBMCs. CDR3 protein: CASSYRGGEQFF. The CDR3 DNA sequence: TGTGCCAGCAGCTATCGAGGGGGGGAGCAGTTCTTC.